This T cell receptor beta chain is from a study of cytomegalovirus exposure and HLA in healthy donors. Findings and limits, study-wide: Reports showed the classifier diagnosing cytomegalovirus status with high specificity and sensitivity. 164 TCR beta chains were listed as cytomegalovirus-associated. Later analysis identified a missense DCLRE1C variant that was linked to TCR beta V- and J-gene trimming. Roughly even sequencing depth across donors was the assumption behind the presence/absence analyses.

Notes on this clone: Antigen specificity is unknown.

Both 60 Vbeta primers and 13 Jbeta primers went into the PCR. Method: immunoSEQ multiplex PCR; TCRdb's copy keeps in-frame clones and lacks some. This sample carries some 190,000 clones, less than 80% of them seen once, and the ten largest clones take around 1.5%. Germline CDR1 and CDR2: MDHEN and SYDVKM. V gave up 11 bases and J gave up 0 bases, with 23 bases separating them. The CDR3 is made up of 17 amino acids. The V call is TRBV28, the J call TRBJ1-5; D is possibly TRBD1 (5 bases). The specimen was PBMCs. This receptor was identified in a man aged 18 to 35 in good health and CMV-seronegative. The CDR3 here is CASHRGRALYSNQPQHF. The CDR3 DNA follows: TGTGCCTCACACAGAGGCAGGGCCCTCTATAGCAATCAGCCCCAGCATTTT.